This TCR beta chain is from a study of tumor-infiltrating lymphocytes in primary liver carcinoma. Regarding this clonotype: A read error may be the cause here, since a much bigger clone is one base away.

The CDR3 runs to 14 residues. Germline V CDR1 and CDR2: MNHNS, SASEGT. Researchers drew blood RNA from unsorted whole blood and extracted germline DNA as well. The collection of approximately 3.7 milliliters of peripheral blood preceded surgery. Constant-region priming of around 530 ng total RNA yielded TCR beta cDNA. A slightly modified ARM-PCR protocol with three nested multiplex PCR rounds produced these TCR beta libraries. Each of the first two PCR rounds ran approximately 11 cycles with TRBV1-TRBV30 forward and C-beta reverse primers. TCRdb analysed the multiplex PCR reads with MiXCR anew, one entry per CDR3 protein. This sample yields some 320,000 distinct CDR3 sequences, of which 60% to 80% are seen a single time; roughly 10% belongs to the top ten.

The genes are TRBV6-1 and TRBJ2-1; 10 bases map to TRBD2. The J call may be incorrect, as the DNA end agrees better with TRBJ2-7. The receptor was derived from a man between 40 and 49 years old with primary liver carcinoma and hepatitis B virus infection. The specimen was peripheral blood. The CDR3 region is CAGGLLAGNNEQYF. The CDR3 DNA reads TGTGCCGGAGGCCTACTAGCGGGAAACAATGAGCAGTACTTC.